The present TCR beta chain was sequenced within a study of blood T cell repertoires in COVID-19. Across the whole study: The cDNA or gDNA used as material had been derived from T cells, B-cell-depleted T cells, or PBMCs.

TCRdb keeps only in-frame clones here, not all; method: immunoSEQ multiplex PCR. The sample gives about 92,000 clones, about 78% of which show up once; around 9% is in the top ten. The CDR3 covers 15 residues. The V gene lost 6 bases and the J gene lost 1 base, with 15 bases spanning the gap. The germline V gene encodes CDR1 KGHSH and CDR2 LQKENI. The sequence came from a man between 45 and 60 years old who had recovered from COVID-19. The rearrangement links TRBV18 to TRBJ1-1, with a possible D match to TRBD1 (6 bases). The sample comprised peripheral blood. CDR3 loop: CASSPGQLQNTEAFF. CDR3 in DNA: TGTGCCAGCTCCCCCGGACAGCTACAGAACACTGAAGCTTTCTTT.